Presented here are 8 T cell receptor beta chains from one specimen sequenced in a study of shared clonotypes between healthy human individuals. Assay used: immunoSEQ multiplex PCR; TCRdb lists only in-frame clones, some missing. The sample consists of fewer than 800,000 clones, about 92% of them appearing once. CD8 cells classed as naive were CD45RO-negative and positively selected for CCR7, excluding terminally differentiated effector memory CD45RA+ cells. The sequenced material came from naive CD8+ T cells sorted from blood. The receptors come from a man in his thirties or forties in good health.

V is TRBV27 and J is TRBJ2-7; TRBD2 aligns across 10 bases. V gave up 5 bases and J gave up 6 bases; unmatched junction bases: 7. The germline V gene has CDR1 MNHEY and CDR2 SMNVEV (reference sequence). The CDR3 loop spans 14 amino acids. CDR3 coding DNA: TGTGCCAGCAGTCCCCTAGCGGGAGCAGGCGAGCAGTACTTC. This encodes CASSPLAGAGEQYF.

This chain connects TRBV30 to TRBJ1-2, with 8 bases fitting TRBD1. Germline V lookup: CDR1 GTSNPN, CDR2 SVGIG (reference sequence). There are 14 residues in the CDR3. With V trimmed by 0 bases and J by 8 bases, 8 bases remained unmatched. The CDR3 region is CAWSVTQGAWGYTF. CDR3 nucleotide sequence: TGTGCCTGGAGTGTCACGCAGGGGGCGTGGGGCTACACCTTC.

The chain recombines TRBV28 with TRBJ2-2; a weak D match, TRBD2 (5 bases). Trimming took 6 bases from V and 7 from J, leaving 24 bases between them. In germline, CDR1 is MDHEN, CDR2 SYDVKM. This CDR3 is built from 17 residues. The CDR3 loop reads CASRAPFPSPAVGELFF. CDR3 sequence (DNA): TGTGCCAGCAGGGCCCCCTTCCCTAGCCCTGCAGTCGGGGAGCTGTTTTTT.

This chain connects TRBV19 to TRBJ2-2; no firm D call. Germline V gene lookup returns CDR1 LNHDA and CDR2 SQIVND (reference sequence). This CDR3 contains 14 residues. Trimming shortened V by 3 bases and J by 3 bases, and 8 bases separated the two germline ends. The DNA of the CDR3 is TGTGCCAGTAGTATTAGGGCGTACACCGGGGAGCTGTTTTTT. This translates into CASSIRAYTGELFF. Full variable domain (rest looked up from reference TRBV19 and TRBJ2-2): DGGITQSPKYLFRKEGQNVTLSCEQNLNHDAMYWYRQDPGQGLRLIYYSQIVNDFQKGDIAEGYSVSREKKESFPLTVTSAQKNPTAFYLCASSIRAYTGELFFGEGSRLTVL.

The V call is TRBV5-5, the J call TRBJ2-7; D remains ambiguous. V shed 2 bases and J shed 1 base, with 10 bases lying between them. Germline V gene sequence: CDR1 SGHKS, CDR2 YYEKEE (reference sequence). The length of the CDR3 is 14 residues. The CDR3 nucleotides are TGTGCCAGCAGCTTTGTGGGGATATCCTACGAGCAGTACTTC. Translation: CASSFVGISYEQYF.

Comment on this clone: This sample includes further DNA sequences coding for the same CDR3. The gene calls are TRBV7-9 and TRBJ2-7; D may be TRBD1 (5 bases). Trimming cost V 1 base and J 1 base, with 8 bases left between them. Per the germline V gene, CDR1 is SEHNR and CDR2 is FQNEAQ (reference sequence). This CDR3 contains 14 residues. CDR3 in amino acids: CASSLVGASYEQYF. The CDR3 coding sequence is TGTGCCAGCAGCTTAGTAGGGGCTTCCTACGAGCAGTACTTC.

The chain carries TRBV6-6 and TRBJ2-1; 9 bases agree with TRBD2. Per germline, CDR1 MNHNY and CDR2 SVGAGI (reference sequence). Germline trimming cut 2 bases from V and 5 bases from J; bases unmatched to any gene: 4. The CDR3 totals 15 residues. CDR3 DNA: TGTGCCAGCAGTTACCCAGCGGGAGGAGACAATGAGCAGTTCTTC. Protein: CASSYPAGGDNEQFF.

This chain connects TRBV19 to TRBJ2-7; no firm D call. The V end was cut by 4 bases, the J end by 6 bases, with 13 bases between. Germline V gives CDR1 LNHDA, CDR2 SQIVND (reference sequence). The CDR3 has 13 residues. CDR3 region: CASSNRVGTEQYF. CDR3 sequence (DNA): TGTGCCAGTAGTAATCGGGTTGGAACCGAGCAGTACTTC.